One and the same sample provided the 19 T cell receptor beta chains below, sequenced in a study of post-analysis software for immune sequencing data. Their specific antigens are unknown. Unique molecular identifiers were present in the TCR beta cDNA libraries. TCRdb processed the PCR reads anew with MiXCR; each CDR3 protein has one entry. Of roughly 430,000 distinct CDR3 sequences in the sample, 35% to 45% were seen once. General study findings and limits: Patients showed TRBV5-6, TRBV5-1 and TRBV20-1 among five TRBV segments more frequent than in controls.

Source material: blood. The source is a girl aged 2 to 9 with multiple sclerosis.

There are a few counts of this clonotype. The CDR3 bases are TGTGCCAGCAGCTTGGGACCGGACTTGGCCCAGTACTTC. Translation gives CASSLGPDLAQYF. The V call is TRBV7-9, the J call TRBJ2-7; D is perhaps TRBD1 or TRBD2 (5 bases each). CDR3 length equals 13 residues. V was clipped by 3 bases and J by 10 bases, with 16 bases between them. Germline CDR1 SEHNR, CDR2 FQNEAQ (reference sequence).

V and J are TRBV27 and TRBJ1-4; D remains ambiguous. Trimming took 3 bases from V and 5 from J, leaving 7 bases between them. Germline V gene sequence: CDR1 MNHEY, CDR2 SMNVEV (reference sequence). The CDR3 runs 13 residues. The CDR3 is CASSLVENEKLFF. CDR3 coding DNA: TGTGCCAGCAGTTTGGTGGAGAATGAAAAACTGTTTTTT.

The chain recombines TRBV7-2 with TRBJ2-7; TRBD1 agrees at 8 bases. Germline V gene lookup returns CDR1 SGHTA and CDR2 FQGNSA. Trimming at V came to 4 bases and at J to 4 bases, leaving 6 bases not matched to a gene. The CDR3 is made up of 14 amino acids. CDR3 residues: CASSSQQGVYEQYF. CDR3 nucleotides: TGTGCCAGCAGCTCCCAACAGGGGGTGTACGAGCAGTACTTC.

The rearrangement links TRBV5-1 to TRBJ1-4; no definite D call. Germline CDR1 and CDR2: SGHRS and YFSETQ. The CDR3 is 13 amino acids. V shed 2 bases and J shed 6 bases, with 8 bases lying between them. The CDR3 DNA follows: TGCGCCAGCAGCTTTCAAGGCTATGAAAAACTGTTTTTT. This codes for CASSFQGYEKLFF.

This clonotype showed up just a few times. The chain employs TRBV11-2 and TRBJ2-1; TRBD2 matches at 8 bases. J lost 6 bases, V lost 1 base, and 5 bases had no gene match. Germline V gene lookup returns CDR1 SGHAT and CDR2 FQNNGV. CDR3 length: 15 amino acids. Written as DNA, the CDR3 is TGTGCCAGCAGCTTAGGGACTAGCTTAGGCAATGAGCAGTTCTTC. Its translation: CASSLGTSLGNEQFF.

A few counts support this clonotype. The chain carries TRBV11-1 and TRBJ2-1, with TRBD1 as a possible D gene (6 bases). The CDR3 runs 16 residues. Germline CDR1 and CDR2: SGHAT and FQDESV (reference sequence). V lost 5 bases, J lost 8 bases, and 22 bases lay in between. In nucleotides, the CDR3 is TGTGCCAGCAGCCCCGCGATCAGGGGCATGGGGGATGAGCAGTTCTTC. This encodes CASSPAIRGMGDEQFF.

The rearrangement joins TRBV29-1 to TRBJ2-3, with D unresolved. The CDR3 covers 11 residues. V was cut by 6 bases and J by 4 bases, with 8 bases left in between. Looked up from germline, CDR1 is SQVTM and CDR2 is ANQGSEA. The CDR3 region has the DNA TGCAGCGTGAGTCAGTCAGATACGCAGTATTTT. It codes for CSVSQSDTQYF.

The chain employs TRBV2 and TRBJ1-2; D uncertain. Trimming removed 4 bases from V and 8 bases from J, with 8 bases in between. The germline gives CDR1 SNHLY, CDR2 FYNNEI. The CDR3 sequence is 11 residues long. CDR3 residues: CASSASRGYTF. Written as DNA, the CDR3 is TGTGCCAGCAGTGCCTCCCGGGGCTACACCTTC.

Within the sample, this clonotype is medium-sized. The rearrangement links TRBV15 to TRBJ2-1, with D possibly TRBD2 on 6 matching bases. Germline assignment: CDR1 LNHNV and CDR2 YYDKDF (reference sequence). Trimming took 2 bases from V and 4 from J, leaving 15 bases between them. CDR3 length: 16 residues. CDR3 loop: CATSRTPGGPYNEQFF. The DNA of the CDR3 is TGTGCCACCAGCAGAACCCCCGGGGGACCTTACAATGAGCAGTTCTTC. The full variable domain, completed using reference TRBV15 and TRBJ2-1, is DAMVIQNPRYQVTQFGKPVTLSCSQTLNHNVMYWYQQKSSQAPKLLFHYYDKDFNNEADTPDNFQSRRPNTSFCFLDIRSPGLGDTAMYLCATSRTPGGPYNEQFFGPGTRLTVL.

V and J are TRBV6-1 and TRBJ2-1; TRBD2 matches at 13 bases. The CDR3 is made up of 18 amino acids. Looked up from germline, CDR1 is MNHNS and CDR2 is SASEGT. The ends lost 5 bases at V and 1 base at J; junction bases unmatched: 8. This CDR3 is CASSITSGRARSYNEQFF. The CDR3 DNA reads as TGTGCCAGCAGTATAACTAGCGGGAGGGCCCGGTCCTACAATGAGCAGTTCTTC.

This clonotype was picked up a small number of times. This chain joins TRBV20-1 and TRBJ2-3; 8 bases line up with TRBD2. This CDR3 has 15 residues. CDR1 and CDR2 (germline): DFQATT, SNEGSKA (reference sequence). The V segment lost 0 bases and the J segment 1 base; nucleotides outside the gene matches: 3. CDR3 bases: TGCAGTGCTAGAGAGGCGACTAGCGGCACAGATACGCAGTATTTT. It is translated as CSAREATSGTDTQYF.

The genes are TRBV28 and TRBJ2-7; 9 bases align to TRBD1. J lost 4 bases, V lost 0 bases, and 10 bases had no gene match. Germline V gene sequence: CDR1 MDHEN, CDR2 SYDVKM. CDR3 length: 17 amino acids. The CDR3 is CASSLWGGGQGRYEQYF. Written as DNA, the CDR3 is TGTGCCAGCAGTTTATGGGGGGGGGGACAGGGCAGGTACGAGCAGTACTTC.

This clonotype was seen a single time. The rearrangement joins TRBV20-1 to TRBJ2-1; 10 bases map to TRBD2. The CDR3 extends over 18 amino acids. The junction had 8 bases not matched to a gene; V was cut back by 0 bases and J by 0 bases. CDR1 and CDR2 from the germline V gene are DFQATT and SNEGSKA (reference sequence). CDR3 protein: CSARDYGTSANSYNEQFF. The CDR3, as DNA: TGCAGTGCTAGAGATTATGGGACTAGCGCTAACTCCTACAATGAGCAGTTCTTC.

The CDR3 here is CSASRLAGVRWEETQYF. CDR3 in DNA: TGCAGTGCTAGCAGACTAGCGGGAGTGCGGTGGGAAGAGACCCAGTACTTC. This chain joins TRBV20-1 and TRBJ2-5; 12 positions match TRBD2. The length of the CDR3 is 17 residues. Trimming removed 3 bases from V and 3 bases from J; junction bases left unmatched: 11. Germline CDR1 is DFQATT and CDR2 is SNEGSKA (reference sequence).

V and J are TRBV20-1 and TRBJ2-1; TRBD2 matches at 10 bases. The CDR3 totals 17 residues. CDR1 DFQATT and CDR2 SNEGSKA come from the germline V gene (reference sequence). J lost 0 bases, V lost 0 bases, and 5 bases had no gene match. The CDR3 loop is CSARDLASGSSYNEQFF. The CDR3 nucleotides read TGCAGTGCTAGAGATTTGGCTAGCGGGAGCTCCTACAATGAGCAGTTCTTC.

Points on this clonotype: The junction and the germline gene differ at one end; a read error may be behind it. The chain combines TRBV4-1 with TRBJ2-1; D may be TRBD1 (6 bases). The V gene's germline CDR1 is MGHRA and CDR2 YSYEKL. The CDR3 has 15 residues. The CDR3 coding sequence is TGCGCCAGCAGCCAAGCTGGGACAACTTACAATAAGCAGTTCTTC. Protein product: CASSQAGTTYNKQFF.

This clonotype was picked up many times. The J gene is TRBJ2-1, the V gene TRBV7-3; no firm D call. CDR1 is SGHTA and CDR2 is FQGTGA in the germline V gene. This CDR3 has 15 residues. Trimming removed 3 bases at V and 2 bases at J, with 11 bases between. The CDR3 DNA is TGTGCCAGCAGCTTGGCCAGCCCCCCCTACAATGAGCAGTTCTTC. Protein: CASSLASPPYNEQFF.

The genes are TRBV5-5 and TRBJ2-7; 8 bases fit TRBD1. The CDR3 covers 14 residues. V lost 4 bases and J lost 8; bases outside the gene matches: 11. Looked up from germline, CDR1 is SGHKS and CDR2 is YYEKEE (reference sequence). This CDR3 reads CASSPGQEASQQYF. CDR3 nucleotides: TGTGCCAGCAGCCCGGGACAGGAGGCTTCCCAGCAGTACTTC.

V and J are TRBV5-5 and TRBJ2-4; possibly TRBD1 for D (7 bases). Germline CDR1 SGHKS, CDR2 YYEKEE (reference sequence). The CDR3 covers 15 residues. V was cut by 0 bases and J by 8 bases, with 15 bases left in between. As DNA, the CDR3 is TGTGCCAGCAGCTTGGGACTCACAGGGGAGGACATTCAGTACTTC. Its translation is CASSLGLTGEDIQYF.